This record covers a single T cell receptor beta chain. Antigen unknown. This specimen belongs to a study of STAT5B mutations in CD4+ large granular lymphocyte leukemia. This was a survey-level run. The assay was immunoSEQ multiplex PCR, and TCRdb's table has in-frame clones only and misses some. The sample holds 20,000 to 25,000 clones, around three quarters seen once. Healthy controls were blood donor buffy coats. The trim removed 0 bases at V and 8 bases at J, leaving 4 bases unmatched. Per the germline V gene, CDR1 is LNHDA and CDR2 is SQIVND (reference sequence). The CDR3 loop spans 15 amino acids. Findings and caveats of the study: Top patient clones used TRBV06 genes more often: 8/27 versus 2/35 in controls.

Sequencing was done on a sample of CD4+ T cells from blood buffy coats. The V and J genes are TRBV19 and TRBJ2-1; 10 positions match TRBD2. The sequence derives from a human donor in good health. CDR3 nucleotide sequence: TGTGCCAGTAGTATAGAGCGGCTAGCGGGAGATGAGCAGTTCTTC. Translating it yields CASSIERLAGDEQFF.